This T cell receptor beta chain was captured by sequencing in a study of cytomegalovirus exposure and HLA in healthy donors. This clone was counted only a few times. Use of 60 Vbeta and 13 Jbeta primers characterized the PCR. Measured with immunoSEQ multiplex PCR; TCRdb has only the in-frame clones, and not every one. The data show roughly 100,000 clones, with roughly four fifths seen just once and 1.3% held by the top ten. The germline gives CDR1 MNHEY, CDR2 SMNVEV (reference sequence). The CDR3 is 16 residues long. V gave up 8 bases and J gave up 8 bases; unmatched junction bases: 15. J is TRBJ2-1 and V is TRBV27, with 10 bases aligning to TRBD2. The receptor was isolated from a man in his forties in good health and CMV-seronegative. The sequenced sample was PBMCs. The CDR3 here is CASVHGSSGSGHEQFF. The CDR3 DNA sequence: TGTGCCAGCGTCCATGGGTCTAGCGGGAGTGGGCATGAGCAGTTCTTC.